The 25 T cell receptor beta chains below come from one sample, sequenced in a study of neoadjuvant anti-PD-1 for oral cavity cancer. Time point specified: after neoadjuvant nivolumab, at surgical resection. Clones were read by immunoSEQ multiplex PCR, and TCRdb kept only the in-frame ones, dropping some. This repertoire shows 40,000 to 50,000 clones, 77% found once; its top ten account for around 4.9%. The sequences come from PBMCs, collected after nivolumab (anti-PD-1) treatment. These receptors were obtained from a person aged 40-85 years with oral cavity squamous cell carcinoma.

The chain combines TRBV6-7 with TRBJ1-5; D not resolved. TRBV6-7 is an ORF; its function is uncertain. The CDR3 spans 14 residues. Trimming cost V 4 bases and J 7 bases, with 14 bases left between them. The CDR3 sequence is CASSFVTLNQPQHF. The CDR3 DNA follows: TGTGCCAGCAGTTTCGTTACATTGAACCAGCCCCAGCATTTT.

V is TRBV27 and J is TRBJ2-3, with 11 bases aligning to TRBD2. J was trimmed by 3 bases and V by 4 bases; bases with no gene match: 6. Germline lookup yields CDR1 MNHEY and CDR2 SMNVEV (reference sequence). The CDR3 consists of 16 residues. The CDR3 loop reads CASSSGLADMTDTQYF. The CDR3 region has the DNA TGTGCCAGCAGTTCGGGACTAGCGGATATGACAGATACGCAGTATTTT.

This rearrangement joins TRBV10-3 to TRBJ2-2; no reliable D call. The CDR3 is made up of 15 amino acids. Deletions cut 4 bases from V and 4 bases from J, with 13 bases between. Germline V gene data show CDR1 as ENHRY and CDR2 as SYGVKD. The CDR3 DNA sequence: TGTGCCATCAGTGGCCCAAGGGTCCTCACCGGGGAGCTGTTTTTT. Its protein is CAISGPRVLTGELFF.

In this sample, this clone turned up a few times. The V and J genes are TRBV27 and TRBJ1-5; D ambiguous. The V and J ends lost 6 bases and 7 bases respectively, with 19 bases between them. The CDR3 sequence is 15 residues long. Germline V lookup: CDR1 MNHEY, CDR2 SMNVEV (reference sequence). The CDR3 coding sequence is TGTGCCAGCAGAACGGCAGCAAACTCGAGGCAGCCCCAGCATTTT. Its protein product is CASRTAANSRQPQHF.

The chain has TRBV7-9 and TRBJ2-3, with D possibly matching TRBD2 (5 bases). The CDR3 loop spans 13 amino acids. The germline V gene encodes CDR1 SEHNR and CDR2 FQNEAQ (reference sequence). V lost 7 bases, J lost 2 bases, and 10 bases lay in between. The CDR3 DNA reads TGTGCCAGCACCCTGCGGGTCACAGATACGCAGTATTTT. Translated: CASTLRVTDTQYF.

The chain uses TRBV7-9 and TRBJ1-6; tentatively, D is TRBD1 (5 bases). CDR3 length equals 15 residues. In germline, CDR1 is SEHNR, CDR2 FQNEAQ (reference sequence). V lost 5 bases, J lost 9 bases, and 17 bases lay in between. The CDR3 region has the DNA TGTGCCAGCAGCCCCTTTGGAAGTGGGGGTTCACCCCTCCACTTT. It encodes CASSPFGSGGSPLHF.

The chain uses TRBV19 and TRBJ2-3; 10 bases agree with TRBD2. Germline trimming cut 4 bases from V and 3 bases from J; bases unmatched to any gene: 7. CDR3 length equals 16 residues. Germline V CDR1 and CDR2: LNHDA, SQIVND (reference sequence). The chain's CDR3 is CASSRPSGGETDTQYF. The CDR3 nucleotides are TGTGCCAGTAGTAGGCCTAGCGGGGGAGAAACAGATACGCAGTATTTT.

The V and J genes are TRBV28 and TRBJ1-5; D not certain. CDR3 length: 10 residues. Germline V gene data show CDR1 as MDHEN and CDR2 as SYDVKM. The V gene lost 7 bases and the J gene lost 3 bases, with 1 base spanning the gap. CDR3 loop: CASNNQPQHF. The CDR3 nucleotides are TGTGCCAGCAACAATCAGCCCCAGCATTTT.

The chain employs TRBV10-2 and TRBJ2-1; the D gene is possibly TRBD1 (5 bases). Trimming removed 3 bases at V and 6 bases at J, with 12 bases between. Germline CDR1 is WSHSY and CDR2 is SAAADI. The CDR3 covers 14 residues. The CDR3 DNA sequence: TGCGCCAGCAGTGAAAAAGACAGACGCAATGAGCAGTTCTTC. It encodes CASSEKDRRNEQFF.

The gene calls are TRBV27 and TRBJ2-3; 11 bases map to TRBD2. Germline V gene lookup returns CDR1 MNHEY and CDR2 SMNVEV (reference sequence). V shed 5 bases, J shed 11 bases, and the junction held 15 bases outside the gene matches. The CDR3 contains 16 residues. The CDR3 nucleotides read TGTGCCAGCAGTGTCGGGACTAGCGGTTCGAGGTCGGTGCAGTATTTT. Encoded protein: CASSVGTSGSRSVQYF.

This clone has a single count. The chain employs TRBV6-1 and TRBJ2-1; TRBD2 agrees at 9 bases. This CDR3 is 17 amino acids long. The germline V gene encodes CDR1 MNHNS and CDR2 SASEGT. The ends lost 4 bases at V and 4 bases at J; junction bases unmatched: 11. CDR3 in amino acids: CASSGTSVGRSYNEQFF. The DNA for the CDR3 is TGTGCCAGCAGTGGGACTAGCGTGGGGCGGTCTTACAATGAGCAGTTCTTC.

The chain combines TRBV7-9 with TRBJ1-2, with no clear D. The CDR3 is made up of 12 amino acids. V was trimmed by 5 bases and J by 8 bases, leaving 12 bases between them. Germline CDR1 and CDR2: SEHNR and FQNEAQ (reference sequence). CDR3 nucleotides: TGTGCCAGCAGCCCTGAGGTGGGCGGCTACACCTTC. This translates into CASSPEVGGYTF.

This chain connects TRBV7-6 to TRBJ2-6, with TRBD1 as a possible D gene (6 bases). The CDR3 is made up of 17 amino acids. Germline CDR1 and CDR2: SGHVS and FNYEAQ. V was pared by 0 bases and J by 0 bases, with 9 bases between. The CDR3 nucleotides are TGTGCCAGCAGCTTAGCAGGGGGTGCCTCTGGGGCCAACGTCCTGACTTTC. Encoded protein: CASSLAGGASGANVLTF.

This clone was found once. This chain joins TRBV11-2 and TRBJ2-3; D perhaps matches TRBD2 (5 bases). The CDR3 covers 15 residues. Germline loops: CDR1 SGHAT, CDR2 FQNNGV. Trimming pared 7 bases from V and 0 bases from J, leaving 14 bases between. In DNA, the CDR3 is TGTGCCAGCACCCCCCCACGGACTAGCACAGATACGCAGTATTTT. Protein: CASTPPRTSTDTQYF.

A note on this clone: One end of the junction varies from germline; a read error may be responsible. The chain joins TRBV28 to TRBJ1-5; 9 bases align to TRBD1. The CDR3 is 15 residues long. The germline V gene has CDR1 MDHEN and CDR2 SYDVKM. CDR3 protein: CATSKSGQGYQTQHF. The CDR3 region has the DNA TGTGCCACCAGCAAGTCTGGACAGGGGTATCAGACCCAGCATTTT.

CDR3 loop: CAIIRTAHTGELFF. CDR3 DNA: TGTGCCATCATACGAACCGCCCACACCGGGGAGCTGTTTTTT. V gene TRBV6-1 combines with J gene TRBJ2-2, with D uncertain. V lost 10 bases and J 3 bases, leaving 15 bases between the germline ends. The V gene's germline CDR1 is MNHNS and CDR2 SASEGT. This CDR3 region has 14 residues.

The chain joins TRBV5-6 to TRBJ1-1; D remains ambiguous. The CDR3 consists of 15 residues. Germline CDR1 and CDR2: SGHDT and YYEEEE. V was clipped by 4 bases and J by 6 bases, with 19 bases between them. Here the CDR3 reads CASSKGSRFRAEAFF. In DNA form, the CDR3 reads TGTGCCAGCAGCAAGGGTTCACGGTTCCGCGCTGAAGCTTTCTTT.

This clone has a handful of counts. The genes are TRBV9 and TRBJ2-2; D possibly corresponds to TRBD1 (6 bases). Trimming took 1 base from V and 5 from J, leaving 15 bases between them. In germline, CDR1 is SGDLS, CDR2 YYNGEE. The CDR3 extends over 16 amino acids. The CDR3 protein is CASSVISQGGTGELFF. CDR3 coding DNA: TGTGCCAGCAGCGTAATTTCACAGGGCGGAACCGGGGAGCTGTTTTTT.

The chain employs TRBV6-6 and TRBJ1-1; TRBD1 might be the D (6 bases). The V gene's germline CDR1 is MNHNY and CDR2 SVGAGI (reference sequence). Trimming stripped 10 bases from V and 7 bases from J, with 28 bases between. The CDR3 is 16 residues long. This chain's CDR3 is CATSVTRATGSDEAFF. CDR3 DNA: TGTGCCACGTCAGTTACTAGGGCCACAGGGTCGGATGAAGCTTTCTTT.

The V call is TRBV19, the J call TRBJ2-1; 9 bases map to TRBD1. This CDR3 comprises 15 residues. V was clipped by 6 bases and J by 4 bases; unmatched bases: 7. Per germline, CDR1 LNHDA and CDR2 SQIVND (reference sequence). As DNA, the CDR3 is TGTGCCAGTAGCGCGACAGGGGGGCATTACAATGAGCAGTTCTTC. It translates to CASSATGGHYNEQFF.

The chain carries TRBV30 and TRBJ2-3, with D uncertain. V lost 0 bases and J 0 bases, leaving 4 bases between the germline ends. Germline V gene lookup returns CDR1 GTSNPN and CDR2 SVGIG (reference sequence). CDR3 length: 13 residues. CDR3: CAWSVRSTDTQYF. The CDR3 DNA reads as TGTGCCTGGAGTGTACGGAGCACAGATACGCAGTATTTT.

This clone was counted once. CDR3 in amino acids: CSASPYEQYF. CDR3 nucleotides: TGCAGTGCTTCTCCGTACGAGCAGTACTTC. This chain links TRBV20-1 with TRBJ2-7, with D unresolved. The CDR3 sequence is 10 residues long. V was shortened by 5 bases and J by 4 bases, with 6 bases between the two germline ends. CDR1 DFQATT and CDR2 SNEGSKA come from the germline V gene (reference sequence).

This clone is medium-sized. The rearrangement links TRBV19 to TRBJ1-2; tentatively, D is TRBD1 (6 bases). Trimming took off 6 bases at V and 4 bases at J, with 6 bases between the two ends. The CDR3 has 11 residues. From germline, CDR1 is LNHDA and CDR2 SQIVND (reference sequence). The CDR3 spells CASRQGYGYTF. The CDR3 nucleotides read TGTGCCAGTAGACAGGGCTATGGCTACACCTTC.

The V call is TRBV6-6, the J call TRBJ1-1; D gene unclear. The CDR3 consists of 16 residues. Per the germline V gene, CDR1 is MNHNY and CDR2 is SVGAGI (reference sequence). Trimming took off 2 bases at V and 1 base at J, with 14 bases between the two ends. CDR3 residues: CASSYSGVRQNTEAFF. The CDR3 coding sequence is TGTGCCAGCAGTTACAGTGGGGTAAGGCAGAACACTGAAGCTTTCTTT.

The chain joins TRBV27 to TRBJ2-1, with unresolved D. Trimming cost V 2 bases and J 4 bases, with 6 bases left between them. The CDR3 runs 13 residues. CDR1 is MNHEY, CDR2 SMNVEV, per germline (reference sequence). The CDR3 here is CASSLARYNEQFF. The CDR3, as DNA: TGTGCCAGCAGTTTAGCCAGATACAATGAGCAGTTCTTC.